This T cell receptor (beta chain) was recorded in a study of early T cells in non-severe SARS-CoV-2 infection. Individual cDNA molecules were tagged with unique molecular identifiers, the study reported. One entry per CDR3 protein results from TCRdb running MiXCR on the 5' RACE reads. The sample has 64,000 or so distinct CDR3 sequences; approximately 10% are singletons. The CDR3 spans 14 residues. Germline assignment: CDR1 KGHSH and CDR2 LQKENI. On this clonotype itself: One junction end disagrees with the germline gene, perhaps due to a read error.

The source of this sequence is an adult who was a healthcare worker with PCR-confirmed SARS-CoV-2 infection or an uninfected control (not recorded which). The chain couples TRBV18 to TRBJ1-1; tentatively, D is TRBD1 (5 bases). Sample: whole blood, taken at baseline. CDR3 sequence reads: CASSPTAMNTEAFF. CDR3 DNA: TGTGCCAGCTCACCGACAGCTATGAACACCGAAGCTTTCTTT.